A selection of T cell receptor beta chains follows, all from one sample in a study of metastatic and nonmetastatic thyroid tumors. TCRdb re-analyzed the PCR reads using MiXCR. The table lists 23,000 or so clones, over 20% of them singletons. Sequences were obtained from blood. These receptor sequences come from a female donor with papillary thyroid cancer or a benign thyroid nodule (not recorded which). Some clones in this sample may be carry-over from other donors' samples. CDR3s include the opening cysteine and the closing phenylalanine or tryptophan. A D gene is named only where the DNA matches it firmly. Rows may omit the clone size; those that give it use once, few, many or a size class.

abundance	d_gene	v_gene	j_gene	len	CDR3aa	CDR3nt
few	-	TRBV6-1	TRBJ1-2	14	CASNTRGLDYGYTF	TGTGCCAGCAACACCAGGGGATTGGACTATGGCTACACCTTC
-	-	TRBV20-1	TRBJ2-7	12	CSARRQEYEQYF	TGCAGTGCTAGAAGGCAGGAATACGAGCAGTACTTC
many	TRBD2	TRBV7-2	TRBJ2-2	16	CASSLSSGRYTGELFF	TGTGCCAGCAGCTTATCGAGCGGGAGATACACCGGGGAGCTGTTTTTT
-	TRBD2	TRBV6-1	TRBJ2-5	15	CASTEGIAGVQTQYF	TGTGCCAGTACCGAGGGAATAGCGGGAGTTCAGACCCAGTACTTC
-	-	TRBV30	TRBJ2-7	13	CAWSPVGSYEQYF	TGTGCCTGGAGTCCGGTGGGCTCCTACGAGCAGTACTTC
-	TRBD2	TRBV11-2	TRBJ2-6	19	CASSSYRSSGISGSNFLTF	TGTGCCAGCAGCTCGTATCGATCTAGCGGGATTTCTGGGTCCAACTTCCTGACTTTC
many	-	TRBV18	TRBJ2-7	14	CASSPSGLAYEQYF	TGTGCCAGCTCACCTTCCGGGCTAGCCTACGAGCAGTACTTC
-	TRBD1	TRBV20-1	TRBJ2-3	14	CSARYDRVLGTQYF	TGCAGTGCTAGATATGACAGGGTGCTAGGTACGCAGTATTTT
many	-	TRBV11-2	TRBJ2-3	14	CASSAPGFTDTQYF	TGTGCCAGCAGCGCCCCAGGGTTCACAGATACGCAGTATTTT
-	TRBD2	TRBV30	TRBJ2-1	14	CAWSTKREVNEQFF	TGTGCCTGGAGCACAAAGCGGGAGGTGAATGAGCAGTTCTTC
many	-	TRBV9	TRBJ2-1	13	CASSPSDLGEQFF	TGTGCCAGCAGCCCATCCGACCTTGGGGAGCAGTTCTTC
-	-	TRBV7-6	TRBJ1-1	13	CASSLVPVTESFF	TGTGCCAGCAGCTTAGTCCCTGTAACTGAATCTTTCTTT
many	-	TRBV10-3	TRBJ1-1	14	CAISEGGWLTEAFF	TGTGCCATCAGTGAAGGGGGATGGCTCACTGAAGCTTTCTTT
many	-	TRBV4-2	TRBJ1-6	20	CASSQDSVRGGPADNSPLHF	TGTGCCAGCAGCCAAGATTCGGTTCGAGGGGGGCCGGCCGATAATTCACCCCTCCACTTT
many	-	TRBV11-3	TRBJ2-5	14	CASSLGGTQETQYF	TGTGCCAGCAGCTTAGGAGGAACCCAAGAGACCCAGTACTTC
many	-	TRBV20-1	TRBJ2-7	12	CSAPDSGDEQYF	TGCAGTGCTCCAGATTCGGGGGACGAGCAGTACTTC
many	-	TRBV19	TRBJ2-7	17	CASNPDGQGSGIYEQYF	TGTGCCAGTAACCCCGACGGCCAGGGAAGTGGGATCTACGAGCAGTACTTC
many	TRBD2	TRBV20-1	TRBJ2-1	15	CSARDSLAGYNEQFF	TGCAGTGCTAGAGATAGCTTAGCGGGTTACAATGAGCAGTTCTTC
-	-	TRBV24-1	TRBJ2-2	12	CAPSPIVPELFF	TGTGCCCCTTCCCCGATAGTACCGGAGCTGTTTTTT
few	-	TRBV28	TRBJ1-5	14	CASSLEDTSRPQHF	TGTGCCAGCAGTCTTGAGGACACCTCACGGCCCCAGCATTTT
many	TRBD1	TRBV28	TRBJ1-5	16	CASSPQGTGNNQPQHF	TGTGCCAGCAGTCCACAAGGGACAGGGAACAATCAGCCCCAGCATTTT
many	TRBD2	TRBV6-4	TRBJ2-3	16	CASRVASGRSPDTQYF	TGTGCCAGCAGAGTAGCTAGCGGGAGGTCGCCAGATACGCAGTATTTT
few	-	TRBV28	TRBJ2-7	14	CASSLNRAPYEQYF	TGTGCCAGCAGTTTGAACAGGGCGCCTTACGAGCAGTACTTC
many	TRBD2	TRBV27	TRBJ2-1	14	CASKLAVSYNEQFF	TGTGCCAGCAAACTAGCGGTCTCCTACAATGAGCAGTTCTTC
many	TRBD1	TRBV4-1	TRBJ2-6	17	CASSQIKDRDGANVLTF	TGCGCCAGCAGCCAAATAAAGGACAGGGATGGGGCCAACGTCCTGACTTTC
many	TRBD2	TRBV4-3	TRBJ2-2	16	CASSLIAGGGTGELFF	TGCGCCAGCAGCCTAATAGCGGGAGGGGGCACCGGGGAGCTGTTTTTT
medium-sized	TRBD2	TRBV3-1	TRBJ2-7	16	CASSPSGTSGKYEQYF	TGTGCCAGCAGCCCCTCCGGGACTAGCGGGAAATACGAGCAGTACTTC
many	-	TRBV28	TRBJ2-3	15	CASSFEGLGPDTQYF	TGTGCCAGCAGTTTTGAGGGGCTAGGCCCAGATACGCAGTATTTT